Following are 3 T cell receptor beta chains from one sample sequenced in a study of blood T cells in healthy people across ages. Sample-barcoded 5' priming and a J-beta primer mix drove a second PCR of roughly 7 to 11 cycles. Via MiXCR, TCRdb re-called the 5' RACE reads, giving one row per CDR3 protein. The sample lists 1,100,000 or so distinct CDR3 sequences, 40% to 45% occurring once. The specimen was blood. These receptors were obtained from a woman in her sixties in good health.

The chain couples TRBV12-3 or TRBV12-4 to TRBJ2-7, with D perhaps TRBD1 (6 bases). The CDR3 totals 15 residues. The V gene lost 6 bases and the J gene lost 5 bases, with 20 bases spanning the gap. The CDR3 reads CASSSQVGGPHEQYF. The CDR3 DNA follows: TGTGCCAGCAGCTCCCAAGTTGGGGGCCCCCACGAGCAGTACTTC.

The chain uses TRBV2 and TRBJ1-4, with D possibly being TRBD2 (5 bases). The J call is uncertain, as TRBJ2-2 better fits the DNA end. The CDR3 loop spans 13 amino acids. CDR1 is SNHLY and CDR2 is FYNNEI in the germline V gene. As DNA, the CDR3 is TGTGCCAGCAGCCCCGAAGGAGGCCCGGAGCTGTTTTTT. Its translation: CASSPEGGPELFF.

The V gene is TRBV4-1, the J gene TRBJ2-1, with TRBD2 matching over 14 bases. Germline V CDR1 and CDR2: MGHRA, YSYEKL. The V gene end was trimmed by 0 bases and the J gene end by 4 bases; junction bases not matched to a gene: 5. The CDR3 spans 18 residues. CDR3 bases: TGCGCCAGCAGCCAAGAGGGACTAGCGGGAGCGGGTTACAATGAGCAGTTCTTC. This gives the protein CASSQEGLAGAGYNEQFF.